The following is a T cell receptor beta chain sequence with its context. Free of recent acute infections or vaccinations, the donors were healthy HIV-negative adults. This entry is derived from a study of shared clonotypes between healthy human individuals. Data came from immunoSEQ multiplex PCR; TCRdb stores just in-frame clones and leaves some out. This table holds more than 1,200,000 clones, approximately 98.5% found once. Germline CDR1 and CDR2: MNHEY and SVGAGI. This CDR3 has 14 amino acids. V dropped 5 bases and J dropped 10 bases, with 18 bases sitting between them. The sequenced sample was naive CD4+ T cells sorted from blood. Subset of the sample: CD45RA+ positively selected. The receptor comes from a man in his thirties or forties in good health. This chain uses TRBV6-5 with TRBJ2-1; D not certain. Here the CDR3 DNA reads TGTGCCAGCAGTCAAAACTCGGGCGCCTGGGAGCAGTTCTTC. Its protein is CASSQNSGAWEQFF.